Shown below are 5 T cell receptor beta chains from a single sample sequenced in a study of shared clonotypes between healthy human individuals. Repertoires were generated with immunoSEQ multiplex PCR, while TCRdb's copy carries only in-frame clones and drops some. The sample contains 2 million to 2.5 million clones, over 85% of which appear only once. Input material: naive CD4+ T cells from PBMCs. Described subset: CD45RA+ positively selected. These receptors originate from a man aged 18-30 years in good health. Some clones in this sample may be carry-over from other donors' samples.

J is TRBJ2-2 and V is TRBV18; 8 bases are shared with TRBD1. The germline V gene encodes CDR1 KGHSH and CDR2 LQKENI. V shed 2 bases and J 8 bases; nucleotides not matched to a gene: 4. The CDR3 is 14 residues long. CDR3 sequence: CASSPSTGVGELFF. CDR3 DNA sequence: TGTGCCAGCTCACCATCGACAGGGGTAGGGGAGCTGTTTTTT. Supplemented by reference TRBV18 and TRBJ2-2, the full variable domain reads NAGVMQNPRHLVRRRGQEARLRCSPMKGHSHVYWYRQLPEEGLKFMVYLQKENIIDESGMPKERFSAEFPKEGPSILRIQQVVRGDSAAYFCASSPSTGVGELFFGEGSRLTVL.

The chain carries TRBV25-1 and TRBJ2-1; D is possibly TRBD1 (5 bases). The CDR3 spans 13 residues. Germline lookup yields CDR1 MGHDK and CDR2 SYGVNS. Trimming took 10 bases from V and 6 from J, leaving 16 bases between them. The CDR3 spells CATKPQGANEQFF. CDR3 bases: TGTGCCACCAAGCCTCAAGGGGCCAATGAGCAGTTCTTC.

Comment on this clone: This same CDR3 is encoded by further DNA sequences in the sample. V usage is TRBV7-2 and J usage is TRBJ2-7; TRBD1 matches 7 bases. Per germline, CDR1 SGHTA and CDR2 FQGNSA. This CDR3 region has 14 residues. Trimming at V came to 1 base and at J to 4 bases, leaving 4 bases not matched to a gene. As DNA, the CDR3 is TGTGCCAGCAGCTTAGTACAGGGGCAATACGAGCAGTACTTC. Protein sequence: CASSLVQGQYEQYF.

The V and J genes are TRBV28 and TRBJ1-5, with 8 bases fitting TRBD1. The CDR3 length is 16 residues. After removal of 5 bases from V and 3 bases from J, the junction contained 9 bases not matched to a gene. Germline V gene data show CDR1 as MDHEN and CDR2 as SYDVKM. For the CDR3, the DNA is TGTGCCAGCAGTCGGGGGGACAGGACCTTCAATCAGCCCCAGCATTTT. Its translation is CASSRGDRTFNQPQHF.

The chain carries TRBV7-2 and TRBJ2-7; D unclear. The V gene lost 2 bases and the J gene lost 6 bases, with 14 bases spanning the gap. The CDR3 runs to 14 residues. Germline assignment: CDR1 SGHTA and CDR2 FQGNSA. The CDR3 DNA reads as TGTGCCAGCAGCTTACTTCCGAACCCTACCGAGCAGTACTTC. Its translation: CASSLLPNPTEQYF.